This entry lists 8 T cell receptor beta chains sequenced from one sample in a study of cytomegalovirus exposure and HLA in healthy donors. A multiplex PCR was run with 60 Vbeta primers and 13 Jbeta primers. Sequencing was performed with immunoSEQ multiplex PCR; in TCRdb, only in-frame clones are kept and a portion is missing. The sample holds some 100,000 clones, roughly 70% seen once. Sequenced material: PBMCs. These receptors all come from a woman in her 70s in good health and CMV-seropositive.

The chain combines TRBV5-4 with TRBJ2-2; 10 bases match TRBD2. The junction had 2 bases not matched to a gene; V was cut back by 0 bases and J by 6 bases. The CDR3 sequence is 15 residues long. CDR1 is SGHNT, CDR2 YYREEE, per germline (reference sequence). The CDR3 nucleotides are TGTGCCAGCAGCTTGGAGCTAGCGGGGGCCGGGGAGCTGTTTTTT. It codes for CASSLELAGAGELFF.

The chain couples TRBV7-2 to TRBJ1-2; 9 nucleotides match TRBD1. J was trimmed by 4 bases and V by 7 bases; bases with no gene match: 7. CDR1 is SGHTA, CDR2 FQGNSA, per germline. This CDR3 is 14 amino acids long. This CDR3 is CASNSQGAVYGYTF. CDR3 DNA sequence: TGTGCCAGCAACTCACAGGGGGCGGTCTATGGCTACACCTTC.

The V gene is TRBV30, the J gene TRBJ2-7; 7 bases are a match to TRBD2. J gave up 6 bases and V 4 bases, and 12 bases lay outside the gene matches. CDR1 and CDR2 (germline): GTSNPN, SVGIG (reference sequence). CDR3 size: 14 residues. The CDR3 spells CAWTPSGGRREQYF. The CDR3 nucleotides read TGTGCCTGGACGCCCTCCGGGGGGAGACGCGAGCAGTACTTC.

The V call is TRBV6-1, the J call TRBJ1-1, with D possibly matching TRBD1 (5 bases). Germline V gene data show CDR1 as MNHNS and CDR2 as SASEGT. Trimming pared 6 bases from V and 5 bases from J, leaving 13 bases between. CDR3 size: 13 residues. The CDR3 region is CASSPPGGTEAFF. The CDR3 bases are TGTGCCAGCAGCCCCCCGGGGGGGACTGAAGCTTTCTTT.

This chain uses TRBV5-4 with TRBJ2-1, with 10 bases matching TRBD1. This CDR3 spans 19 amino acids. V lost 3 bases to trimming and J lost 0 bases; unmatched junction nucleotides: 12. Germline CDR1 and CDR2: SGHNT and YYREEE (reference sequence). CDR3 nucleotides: TGTGCCAGCAGCTCCCGGGACAGGGGTCCCCTTAACTCCTACAATGAGCAGTTCTTC. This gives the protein CASSSRDRGPLNSYNEQFF.

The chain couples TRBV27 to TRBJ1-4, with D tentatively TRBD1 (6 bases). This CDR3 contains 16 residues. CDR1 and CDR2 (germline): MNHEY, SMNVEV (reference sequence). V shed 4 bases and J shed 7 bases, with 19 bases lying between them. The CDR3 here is CASSSGGAGEGEKLFF. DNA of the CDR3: TGTGCCAGCAGTTCCGGGGGGGCGGGGGAAGGTGAAAAACTGTTTTTT.

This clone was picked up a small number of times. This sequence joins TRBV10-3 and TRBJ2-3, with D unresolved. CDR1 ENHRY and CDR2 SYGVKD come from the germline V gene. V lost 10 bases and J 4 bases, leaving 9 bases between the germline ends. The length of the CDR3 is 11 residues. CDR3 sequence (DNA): TGTGCCACTTCGGGTTCAGATACGCAGTATTTT. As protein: CATSGSDTQYF.

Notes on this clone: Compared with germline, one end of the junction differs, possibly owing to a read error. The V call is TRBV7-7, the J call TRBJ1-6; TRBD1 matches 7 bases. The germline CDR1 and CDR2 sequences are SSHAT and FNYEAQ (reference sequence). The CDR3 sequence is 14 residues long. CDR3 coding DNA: TGTGCTAGCAGCCGCCTTCCAGGGGGTTCACCCCTCCACTTT. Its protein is CASSRLPGGSPLHF.